The T cell receptor (beta chain) described here comes from a study of Graves' ophthalmopathy and Graves' hyperthyroidism. The study amplified TCR beta CDR3 regions using RNA transcripts. HTBI-primed first-round RT-PCR preceded second-round multiplex PCR. One entry per CDR3 protein results from TCRdb running MiXCR on the multiplex PCR reads. The sample contains 170,000 or so distinct CDR3 sequences, around 40% of which appear only once. The CDR3 contains 14 residues. In germline, CDR1 is SGHAT, CDR2 FQNNGV. With 6 bases clipped from V and 7 bases from J, the junction kept 8 bases outside the gene matches. Orbital computed tomography, together with clinical symptoms, serum thyroxine, TRAb and thyroid ultrasound, was used for diagnosis.

The receptor comes from a man aged 25-45 years with Graves' ophthalmopathy. Sequencing used peripheral blood. This chain links TRBV11-2 with TRBJ1-5, with 8 positions matching TRBD1. The CDR3 spells CASSTAGGGQPQHF. As DNA, the CDR3 is TGTGCCAGCAGTACCGCAGGGGGCGGACAGCCCCAGCATTTT.